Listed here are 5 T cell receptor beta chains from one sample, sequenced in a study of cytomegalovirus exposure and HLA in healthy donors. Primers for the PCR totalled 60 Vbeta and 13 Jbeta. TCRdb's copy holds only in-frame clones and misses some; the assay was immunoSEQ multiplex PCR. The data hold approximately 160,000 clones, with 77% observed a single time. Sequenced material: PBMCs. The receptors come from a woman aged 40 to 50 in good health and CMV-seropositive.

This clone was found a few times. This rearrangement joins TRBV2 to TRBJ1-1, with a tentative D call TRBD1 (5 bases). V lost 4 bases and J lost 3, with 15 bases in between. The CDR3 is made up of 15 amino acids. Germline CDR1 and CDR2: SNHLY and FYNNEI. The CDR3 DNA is TGTGCCAGCAGTGTAATGCAGGGAGGGGACACTGAAGCTTTCTTT. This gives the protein CASSVMQGGDTEAFF.

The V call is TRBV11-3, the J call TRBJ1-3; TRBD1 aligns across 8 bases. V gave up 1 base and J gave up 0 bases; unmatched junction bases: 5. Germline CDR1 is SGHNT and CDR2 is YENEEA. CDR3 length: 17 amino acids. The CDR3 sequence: CASSLGGQVHSGNTIYF. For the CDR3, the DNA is TGTGCCAGCAGCTTAGGGGGACAGGTCCACTCTGGAAACACCATATATTTT.

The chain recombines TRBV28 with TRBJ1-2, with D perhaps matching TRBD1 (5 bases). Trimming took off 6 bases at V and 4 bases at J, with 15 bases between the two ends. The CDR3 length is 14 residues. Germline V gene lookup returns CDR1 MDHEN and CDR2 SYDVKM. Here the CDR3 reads CASSQGSEAYGYTF. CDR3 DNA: TGTGCCAGCAGCCAGGGTTCAGAAGCCTATGGCTACACCTTC.

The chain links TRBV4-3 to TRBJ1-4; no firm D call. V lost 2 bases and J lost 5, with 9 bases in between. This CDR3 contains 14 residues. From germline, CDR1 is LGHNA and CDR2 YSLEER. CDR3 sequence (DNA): TGCGCCAGCAGCCAATCACGACAAAATGAAAAACTGTTTTTT. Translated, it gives CASSQSRQNEKLFF.

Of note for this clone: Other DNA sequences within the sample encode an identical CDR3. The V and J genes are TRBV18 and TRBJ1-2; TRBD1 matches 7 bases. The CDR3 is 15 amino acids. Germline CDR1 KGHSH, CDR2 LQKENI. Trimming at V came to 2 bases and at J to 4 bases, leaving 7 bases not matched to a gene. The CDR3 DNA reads TGTGCCAGCTCACCAGGGACAGAATCGGTCTATGGCTACACCTTC. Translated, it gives CASSPGTESVYGYTF. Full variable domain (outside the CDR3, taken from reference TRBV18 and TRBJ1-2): NAGVMQNPRHLVRRRGQEARLRCSPMKGHSHVYWYRQLPEEGLKFMVYLQKENIIDESGMPKERFSAEFPKEGPSILRIQQVVRGDSAAYFCASSPGTESVYGYTFGSGTRLTVV.